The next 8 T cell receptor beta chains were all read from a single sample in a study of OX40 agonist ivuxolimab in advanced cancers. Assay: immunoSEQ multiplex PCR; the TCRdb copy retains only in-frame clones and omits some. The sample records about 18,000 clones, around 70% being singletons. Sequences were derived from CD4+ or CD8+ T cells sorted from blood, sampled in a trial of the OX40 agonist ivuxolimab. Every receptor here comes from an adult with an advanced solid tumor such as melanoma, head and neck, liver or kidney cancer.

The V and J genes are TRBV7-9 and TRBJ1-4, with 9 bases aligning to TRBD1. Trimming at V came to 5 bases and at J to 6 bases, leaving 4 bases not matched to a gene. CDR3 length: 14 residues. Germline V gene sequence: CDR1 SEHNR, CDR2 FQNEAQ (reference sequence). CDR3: CASSRQGVDEKLFF. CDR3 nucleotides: TGTGCCAGCAGCCGACAGGGGGTTGATGAAAAACTGTTTTTT.

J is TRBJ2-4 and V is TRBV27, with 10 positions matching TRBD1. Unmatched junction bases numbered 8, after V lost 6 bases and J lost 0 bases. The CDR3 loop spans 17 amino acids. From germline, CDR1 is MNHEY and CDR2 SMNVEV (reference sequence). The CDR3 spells CASRSGQGGIAKNIQYF. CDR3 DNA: TGTGCCAGCAGGTCCGGACAGGGGGGTATAGCCAAAAACATTCAGTACTTC.

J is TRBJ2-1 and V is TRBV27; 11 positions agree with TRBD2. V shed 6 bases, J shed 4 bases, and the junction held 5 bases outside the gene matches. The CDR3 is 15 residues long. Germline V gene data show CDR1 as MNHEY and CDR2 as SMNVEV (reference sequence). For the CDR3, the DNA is TGTGCCAGCAGCTACGGGACTAGCGGATACAATGAGCAGTTCTTC. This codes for CASSYGTSGYNEQFF.

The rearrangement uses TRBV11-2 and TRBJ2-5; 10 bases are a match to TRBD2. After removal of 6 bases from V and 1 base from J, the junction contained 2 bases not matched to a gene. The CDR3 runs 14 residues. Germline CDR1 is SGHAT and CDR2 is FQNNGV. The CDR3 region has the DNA TGTGCCAGCAGGCGGACTAGCGGCCAAGAGACCCAGTACTTC. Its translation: CASRRTSGQETQYF.

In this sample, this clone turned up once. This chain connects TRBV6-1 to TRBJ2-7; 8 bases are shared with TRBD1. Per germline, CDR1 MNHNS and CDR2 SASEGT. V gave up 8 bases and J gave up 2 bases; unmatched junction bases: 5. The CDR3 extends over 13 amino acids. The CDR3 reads CASGGQGAYEQYF. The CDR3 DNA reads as TGTGCCAGCGGAGGACAGGGCGCCTACGAGCAGTACTTC.

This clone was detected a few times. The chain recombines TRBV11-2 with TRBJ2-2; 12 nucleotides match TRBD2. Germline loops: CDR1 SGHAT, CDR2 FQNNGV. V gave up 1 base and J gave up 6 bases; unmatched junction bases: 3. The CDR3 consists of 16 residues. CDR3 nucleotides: TGTGCCAGCAGCTTAGGACTAGCGGGAGTGTCCGGGGAGCTGTTTTTT. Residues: CASSLGLAGVSGELFF.

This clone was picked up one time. CDR3 protein: CASSLSTRQVYNEQFF. The CDR3 region has the DNA TGTGCCAGCAGCTTGTCAACGAGACAGGTCTACAATGAGCAGTTCTTC. The chain has TRBV5-4 and TRBJ2-1; maybe TRBD1 (6 bases). The CDR3 is 16 residues long. Per germline, CDR1 SGHNT and CDR2 YYREEE (reference sequence). V was pared by 1 base and J by 3 bases, with 14 bases between. Full variable domain (missing parts from reference TRBV5-4 and TRBJ2-1): ETGVTQSPTHLIKTRGQQVTLRCSSQSGHNTVSWYQQALGQGPQFIFQYYREEENGRGNFPPRFSGLQFPNYSSELNVNALELDDSALYLCASSLSTRQVYNEQFFGPGTRLTVL.

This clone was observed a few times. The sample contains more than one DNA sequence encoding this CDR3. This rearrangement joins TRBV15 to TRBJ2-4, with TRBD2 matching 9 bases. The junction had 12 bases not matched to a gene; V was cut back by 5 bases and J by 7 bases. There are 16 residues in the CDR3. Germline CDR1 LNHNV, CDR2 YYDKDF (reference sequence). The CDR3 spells CATSVTSGLVGNIQYF. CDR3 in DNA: TGTGCCACCAGCGTGACTAGCGGTCTGGTGGGGAACATTCAGTACTTC.